This record looks at one T cell receptor (beta chain) sequence and its context. Preparation of the TCRbeta library used unique molecular identifiers. TCRdb used MiXCR to reprocess the PCR reads, holding one entry per CDR3 protein. Counted here are about 400,000 distinct CDR3 sequences, 20% occurring once; the ten biggest clones make up about 3.8%. The sample is drawn from a study of T-cell reconstitution after alpha-beta-depleted transplantation in children. In germline, CDR1 is KGHDR, CDR2 SFDVKD. CDR3 length: 18 amino acids. V shed 4 bases, J shed 4 bases, and the junction held 13 bases outside the gene matches.

The sequence was collected from a human donor who donated a stem cell graft to a child with acute myeloid leukemia. The sample here was PBMCs from the stem cell graft donor, taken from the stem cell graft. This chain links TRBV24-1 with TRBJ2-1; 9 nucleotides line up with TRBD2. The CDR3 DNA is TGTGCCACCAGTGAACCACGCCCGAAGACTAGCGGTTACAATGAGCAGTTCTTC. It yields the protein CATSEPRPKTSGYNEQFF.